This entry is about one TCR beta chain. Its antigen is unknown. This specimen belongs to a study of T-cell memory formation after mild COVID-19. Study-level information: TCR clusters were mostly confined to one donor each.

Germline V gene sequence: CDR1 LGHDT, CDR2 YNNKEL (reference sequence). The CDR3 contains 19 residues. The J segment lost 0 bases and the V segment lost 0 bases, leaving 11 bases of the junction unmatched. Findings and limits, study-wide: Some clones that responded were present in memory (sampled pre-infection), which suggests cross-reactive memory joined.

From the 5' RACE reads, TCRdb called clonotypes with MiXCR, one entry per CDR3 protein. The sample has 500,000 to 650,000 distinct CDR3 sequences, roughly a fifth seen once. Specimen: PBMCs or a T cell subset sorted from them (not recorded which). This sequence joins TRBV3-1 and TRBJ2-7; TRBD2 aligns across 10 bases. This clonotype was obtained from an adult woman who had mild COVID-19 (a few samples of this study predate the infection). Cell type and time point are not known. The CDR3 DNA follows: TGTGCCAGCAGCCAAGATTCGGCTCTACTAGCGGGAAGCTCCTACGAGCAGTACTTC. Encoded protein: CASSQDSALLAGSSYEQYF.